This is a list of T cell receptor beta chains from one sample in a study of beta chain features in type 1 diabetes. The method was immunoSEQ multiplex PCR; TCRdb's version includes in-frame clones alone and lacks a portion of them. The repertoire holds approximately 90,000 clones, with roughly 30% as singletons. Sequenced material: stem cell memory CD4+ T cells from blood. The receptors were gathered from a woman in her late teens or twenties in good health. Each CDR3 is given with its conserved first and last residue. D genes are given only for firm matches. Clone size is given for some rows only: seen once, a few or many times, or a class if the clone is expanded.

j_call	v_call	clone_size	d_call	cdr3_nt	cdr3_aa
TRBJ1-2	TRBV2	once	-	TGTGCCAGCAGTGAACCCCAGGCTAACTATGGCTACACCTTC	CASSEPQANYGYTF
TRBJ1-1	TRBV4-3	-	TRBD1	TGCGCCAGCGCCGGGACAGGGAACACTGAAGCTTTCTTT	CASAGTGNTEAFF
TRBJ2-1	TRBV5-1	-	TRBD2	TGCGCCAGCAGCGCCAATCTAGCGGGGGGATATAATGAGCAGTTCTTC	CASSANLAGGYNEQFF
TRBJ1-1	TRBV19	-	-	TGTGCCAGTAGTGCCACAACGAAAGGGGGAGGGGAAGCTTTCTTT	CASSATTKGGGEAFF
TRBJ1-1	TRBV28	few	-	TGTGCCAGCAGTCCGACAGCTTATGAAGCTTTCTTT	CASSPTAYEAFF
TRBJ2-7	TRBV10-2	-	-	TGCGCCAGCAGTGAAGAGCGGACCTACGAGCAGTACTTC	CASSEERTYEQYF
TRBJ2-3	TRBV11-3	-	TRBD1	TGTGCCAGCAGCGTGGGGGACAGGATCAGCACAGATACGCAGTATTTT	CASSVGDRISTDTQYF
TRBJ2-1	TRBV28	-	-	TGTGCCAGCAGTTTTAGTGGTCTAGCGTCCTACAATGAGCAGTTCTTC	CASSFSGLASYNEQFF
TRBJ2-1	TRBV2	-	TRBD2	TGTGCCAGCACCCGTGGGCGGGGGGGCTACAATGAGCAGTTCTTC	CASTRGRGGYNEQFF
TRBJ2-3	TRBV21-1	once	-	TGTGCCAGCAGCACTACAGATACGCAGTATTTT	CASSTTDTQYF
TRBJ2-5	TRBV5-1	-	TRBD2	TGCGCCAGCAGCTTGGCCGCGGGAGGGAAAGAGACCCAGTACTTC	CASSLAAGGKETQYF
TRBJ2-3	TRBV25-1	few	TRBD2	TGTGCCAGCAGCCTTAGCGGGAGTGGGGATACGCAGTATTTT	CASSLSGSGDTQYF
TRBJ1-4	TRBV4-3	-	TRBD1	TGCGCCAGCAGCACAACCGGGACAGGGAATGAAAAACTGTTTTTT	CASSTTGTGNEKLFF
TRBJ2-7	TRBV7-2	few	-	TGTGCCAGCTCGCGTCGTGGGGCGATTAGAGTTGACGAGCAGTACTTC	CASSRRGAIRVDEQYF
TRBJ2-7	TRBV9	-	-	TGTGCCAGCAGCGTAGCTCCAACGGGGATCTACGAGCAGTACTTC	CASSVAPTGIYEQYF
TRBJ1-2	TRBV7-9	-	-	TGTGCCAGCAGCTCCAGGGTTGGCTACACCTTC	CASSSRVGYTF
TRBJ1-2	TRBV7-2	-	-	TGTGCCAGCAGCCGCGACAGTCTCTATGGCTACACCTTC	CASSRDSLYGYTF
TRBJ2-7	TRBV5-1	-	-	-	CASSPVGAGATWVF
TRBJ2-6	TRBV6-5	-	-	TGTGCCAGCAGTTCCACAGGTGGGGCCAACGTCCTGACTTTC	CASSSTGGANVLTF
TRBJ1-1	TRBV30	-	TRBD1	TGTGCCTGGACGACAGGGAGGAACACTGAAGCTTTCTTT	CAWTTGRNTEAFF
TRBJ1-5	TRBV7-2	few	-	TGTGCCAGCAGCTTAAGGCTCGGGAATCAGCCCCAGCATTTT	CASSLRLGNQPQHF
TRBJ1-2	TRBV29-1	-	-	TGCAGCGTGGGGGGAGACACTCTGTGGGCCAACTATGGCTACACCTTC	CSVGGDTLWANYGYTF
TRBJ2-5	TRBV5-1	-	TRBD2	TGCGCCAGCAGCCAGCAACTAGCGGGGGAAGAGACCCAGTACTTC	CASSQQLAGEETQYF
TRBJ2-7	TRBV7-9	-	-	TGTGCCAGCAGCTTAGAAAGGAGCAAGTCCTACGAGCAGTACTTC	CASSLERSKSYEQYF
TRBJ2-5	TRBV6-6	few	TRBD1	TGTGCCAGCAGCCTATACAGGGGTCGCCAAGAGACCCAGTACTTC	CASSLYRGRQETQYF
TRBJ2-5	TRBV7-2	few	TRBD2	TGTGCCAGCAGCCGGACTAGCGGGGGGGAAGAGACCCAGTACTTC	CASSRTSGGEETQYF
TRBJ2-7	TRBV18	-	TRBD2	TGTGCCAGCTCACCCCCGACTAGCGGGGGTTCCTACGAGCAGTACTTC	CASSPPTSGGSYEQYF
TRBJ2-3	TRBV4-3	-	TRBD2	TGCGCCAGCAGCCAGACTAGCGGGGTCCCAACGCAGTATTTT	CASSQTSGVPTQYF
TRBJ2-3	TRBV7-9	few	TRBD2	TGTGCCAGCAGCCATCCCGGGACTAGCGGGAGTATCCCAGATACGCAGTATTTT	CASSHPGTSGSIPDTQYF
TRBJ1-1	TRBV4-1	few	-	TGCGCCAGCAGCCAAGAATGGCGACAGTTGAACACTGAAGCTTTCTTT	CASSQEWRQLNTEAFF
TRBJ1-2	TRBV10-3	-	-	TGTGCCATCAGTGACGGCCGGGGAGGCGGCTACACCTTC	CAISDGRGGGYTF
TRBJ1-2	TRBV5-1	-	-	TGCGCCAGCAGCTTGACAGGAGCAAACTATGGCTACACCTTC	CASSLTGANYGYTF
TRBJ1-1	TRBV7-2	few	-	TGTGCCAGCAGCTTCCGGGGGGCGGGGGGCACTGAAGCTTTCTTT	CASSFRGAGGTEAFF
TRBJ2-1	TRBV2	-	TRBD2	TGTGCCAGCAGTCCTCCGGGACTAGCGGGATCAGGGCAGTTCTTC	CASSPPGLAGSGQFF
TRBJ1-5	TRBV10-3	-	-	TGTGCCATCAGTGACTCCGGTGGGGGGACGGGCAATCAGCCCCAGCATTTT	CAISDSGGGTGNQPQHF
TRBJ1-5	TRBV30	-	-	TGTGCCTGGAGTGTACCAGGGGCGGATCAGCCCCAGCATTTT	CAWSVPGADQPQHF
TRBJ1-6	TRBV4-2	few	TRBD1	TGTGCCAGCAGCCAAGAAGGGGGCAGGAGCTCCTATAATTCACCCCTCCACTTT	CASSQEGGRSSYNSPLHF
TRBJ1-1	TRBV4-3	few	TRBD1	TGCGCCAGCAGCTGGGACAGGGCGAACACTGAAGCTTTCTTT	CASSWDRANTEAFF
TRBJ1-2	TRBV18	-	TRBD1	TGTGCCAGCTCACCGGGCGACAGGGGAGGTGGTGGCTACACCTTC	CASSPGDRGGGGYTF
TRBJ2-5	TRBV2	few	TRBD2	TGTGCCAGCGTCCTAGCGGGGGGGCTGTTGTCCCAGTACTTC	CASVLAGGLLSQYF
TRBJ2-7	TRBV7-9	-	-	TGTGCCAGCAGCCCCGTGAGTGGGGAGCAGCACTTC	CASSPVSGEQHF
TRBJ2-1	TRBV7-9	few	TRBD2	TGTGCCAGCAGCTCCGAGAGGCTAGCGGGGTACAATGAGCAGTTCTTC	CASSSERLAGYNEQFF
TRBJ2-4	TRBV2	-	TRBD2	TGTGCCAGCATTGGGCGGGAGAAAGCCAAAAACATTCAGTACTTC	CASIGREKAKNIQYF
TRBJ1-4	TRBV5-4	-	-	TGTGCCAGCAGCCATTGGACTGCTGGAGGTGAAAAACTGTTTTTT	CASSHWTAGGEKLFF
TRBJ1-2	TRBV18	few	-	TGTGCCAGCTCACCACCCGAGAGGGAGTTCTACGGCTACACCTTC	CASSPPEREFYGYTF
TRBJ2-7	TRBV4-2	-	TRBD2	TGTGCCAGCAGCCAAGGCACGGCTAGCGGGAGTTACGAGCAGTACTTC	CASSQGTASGSYEQYF
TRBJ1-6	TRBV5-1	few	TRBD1	TGCGCCAGCAGCTCCGGGACAGGGGGTTCACCCCTCCACTTT	CASSSGTGGSPLHF
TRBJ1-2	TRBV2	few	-	TGTGCCAGCAGTGAAATCGGGTCTAACTATGGCTACACCTTC	CASSEIGSNYGYTF
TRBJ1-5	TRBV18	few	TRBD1	TGTGCCAGCTCACCTACGGGCAGGGGGCAGGGTCAGCCCCAGCATTTT	CASSPTGRGQGQPQHF
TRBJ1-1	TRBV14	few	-	TGTGCCAGCAGCCGAACCGACAGGCTTGAAGCTTTCTTT	CASSRTDRLEAFF
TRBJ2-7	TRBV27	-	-	TGTGCCAGCAGTTTATCGAAAGGACAGACGAGTGAGCAGTACTTC	CASSLSKGQTSEQYF
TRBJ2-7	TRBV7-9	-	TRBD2	TGTGCCAGCAGCTTGGCGGGGGGGACTCGCTACGAGCAGTACTTC	CASSLAGGTRYEQYF
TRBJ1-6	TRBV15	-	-	TGTGCCACCAGCAGACGGCAGGGGAGAATTTCACCCCTCCACTTT	CATSRRQGRISPLHF